Below, 14 T cell receptor beta chains from the same sample are listed, as sequenced in a study of cytomegalovirus exposure and HLA in healthy donors. This PCR relied on a set of 60 Vbeta primers and 13 Jbeta primers. TCRdb keeps only in-frame clones here, not all; method: immunoSEQ multiplex PCR. Of about 130,000 clones in the sample, roughly 70% are singletons; the top ten hold 4.3%. Sequencing was performed on PBMCs. These TCRs come from a young man in good health and CMV-seropositive.

The rearrangement links TRBV28 to TRBJ2-7; 12 nucleotides match TRBD2. In germline, CDR1 is MDHEN, CDR2 SYDVKM. Losses at the gene ends were 2 bases for V and 3 bases for J; bases not matched to a gene: 5. This CDR3 is built from 16 residues. Here the CDR3 DNA reads TGTGCCAGCAGTTTACCCCTAGCGGGAGGGCGCTACGAGCAGTACTTC. This sequence encodes CASSLPLAGGRYEQYF.

The CDR3 DNA is TGTGCCAGCAGTCCCCCCCGACTCAGAGCCTACGAGCAGTACTTC. It is translated as CASSPPRLRAYEQYF. The chain combines TRBV28 with TRBJ2-7; D unresolved. The CDR3 has 15 amino acids. Germline loops: CDR1 MDHEN, CDR2 SYDVKM. V shed 5 bases and J shed 2 bases, with 16 bases lying between them.

The chain combines TRBV2 with TRBJ2-7; D is possibly TRBD2 (5 bases). Germline-derived CDR1 and CDR2 are SNHLY and FYNNEI. The V and J ends lost 10 bases and 5 bases respectively, with 18 bases between them. This CDR3 spans 13 amino acids. CDR3 sequence: CATRVTGIHEQYF. The CDR3 coding sequence is TGTGCCACCCGCGTGACGGGGATCCACGAGCAGTACTTC.

The chain carries TRBV21-1 and TRBJ2-1; the table gives TRBD2 as D, unverified against the DNA. TRBV21-1 is designated a pseudogene. This CDR3 is 15 amino acids long. The CDR3 DNA sequence: TGTGCCAGCAGGGGGGGACTAGCGGGGTACAATGAGCAGTTCTTC. Residues: CASRGGLAGYNEQFF.

This sequence joins TRBV28 and TRBJ2-4; D gene uncertain. Germline V gene sequence: CDR1 MDHEN, CDR2 SYDVKM. With 3 bases removed from V and 7 bases from J, the gap between germline ends came to 7 bases. The CDR3 loop spans 12 amino acids. The CDR3 sequence: CASSFRSNIQYF. The DNA for the CDR3 is TGTGCCAGCAGTTTCCGGAGTAACATTCAGTACTTC.

The J gene is TRBJ2-1, the V gene TRBV10-3, with 8 bases identical to TRBD2. The CDR3 is 14 residues long. Germline CDR1 and CDR2: ENHRY and SYGVKD. The V segment lost 0 bases and the J segment 6 bases; nucleotides outside the gene matches: 1. The CDR3 reads CAISESGGVNEQFF. CDR3 nucleotide sequence: TGTGCCATCAGTGAGTCCGGGGGGGTCAATGAGCAGTTCTTC.

This chain links TRBV2 with TRBJ1-4, with a possible D match to TRBD1 (6 bases). V lost 6 bases and J lost 3, with 11 bases in between. Per the germline V gene, CDR1 is SNHLY and CDR2 is FYNNEI. There are 14 residues in the CDR3. CDR3 DNA: TGTGCCAGCAGATACAGGGTGTCTAATGAAAAACTGTTTTTT. Amino acids: CASRYRVSNEKLFF.

This clone was detected only once. The rearrangement links TRBV7-2 to TRBJ1-3; no clear D gene. The CDR3 loop spans 16 amino acids. CDR1 is SGHTA, CDR2 FQGNSA, per germline. Trimming pared 2 bases from V and 3 bases from J, leaving 14 bases between. The CDR3 spells CASSLTTGIHGNTIYF. CDR3 nucleotide sequence: TGTGCCAGCAGCTTAACGACGGGGATCCATGGAAACACCATATATTTT.

The J gene is TRBJ2-7, the V gene TRBV19, with 9 bases identical to TRBD2. V trimming: 2 bases; J trimming: 2 bases; junction bases outside the gene matches: 4. This CDR3 is 15 amino acids long. Germline V CDR1 and CDR2: LNHDA, SQIVND (reference sequence). The CDR3: CASSIIAGVAYEQYF. CDR3 DNA: TGTGCCAGTAGTATAATAGCGGGAGTGGCCTACGAGCAGTACTTC.

CDR3 DNA: TGTGCCAGCAGCTTAGACTTAACTAATCCGGGACAGGGGTTCACAGATACGCAGTATTTT. This translates into CASSLDLTNPGQGFTDTQYF. The genes are TRBV11-2 and TRBJ2-3; 10 positions match TRBD1. The V gene's germline CDR1 is SGHAT and CDR2 FQNNGV. After removal of 0 bases from V and 2 bases from J, the junction contained 14 bases not matched to a gene. The CDR3 runs 20 residues.

This clone turned up a few times. The chain couples TRBV23-1 to TRBJ2-2, with 7 bases that match TRBD2. TRBV23-1 is known as an ORF, though its function is uncertain. This CDR3 spans 16 amino acids. V lost 7 bases and J lost 3; bases outside the gene matches: 11. Here the CDR3 reads CASTPRGVRYTGELFF. CDR3 coding DNA: TGCGCCAGCACCCCCCGGGGGGTGAGGTACACCGGGGAGCTGTTTTTT.

This rearrangement joins TRBV7-2 to TRBJ2-5, with D possibly matching TRBD2 (7 bases). CDR1 and CDR2 from the germline V gene are SGHTA and FQGNSA. V gave up 5 bases and J gave up 4 bases, with 17 bases separating them. The CDR3 has 15 amino acids. The CDR3 DNA reads TGTGCCAGCAGCCCCCGGGGGGCCTTCGGAGAGACCCAGTACTTC. This gives the protein CASSPRGAFGETQYF.

This chain's CDR3 is CASTGNTIYF. The CDR3 DNA sequence: TGTGCCAGTACGGGAAACACCATATATTTT. The rearrangement links TRBV19 to TRBJ1-3; D unclear. Looked up from germline, CDR1 is LNHDA and CDR2 is SQIVND (reference sequence). The CDR3 is made up of 10 amino acids. Trimming cost V 7 bases and J 4 bases, with 2 bases left between them.

This clone was recorded a few times. The CDR3 DNA is TGCGCCAGCAGCTTGGGGATCCGGGACTCCTACAATGAGCAGTTCTTC. Its translation is CASSLGIRDSYNEQFF. The chain links TRBV5-1 to TRBJ2-1, with D perhaps TRBD2 (5 bases). Germline-derived CDR1 and CDR2 are SGHRS and YFSETQ. The V end was cut by 0 bases, the J end by 0 bases, with 10 bases between. This CDR3 region has 16 residues.